This paragraph reports one TCR beta chain. The data were taken from a study of blood T cell repertoires in COVID-19. Across the study: Samples of COVID-19 (acute and convalescent) were obtained from the United States, Italy and Spain. T cells, B-cell-depleted T cells, or PBMCs supplied cDNA or gDNA.

In the authors' methods: The authors estimated nucleated cell counts from reference gene primer amplification. Clones were read by immunoSEQ multiplex PCR, and TCRdb kept only the in-frame ones, dropping some. Clone size and the V and J calls come from that table; the DNA yielded D and trimming. The sample lists almost 55,000 clones, 80% to 90% occurring once. The specimen sequenced was peripheral blood. The receptor comes from a human donor in a cohort sampled during active COVID-19.

The DNA of the CDR3 is TGCGCCAGCAGCCTCGAGGGACTACGGGAAGAGACCCAGTACTTC. Translating it yields CASSLEGLREETQYF. The genes are TRBV4-1 and TRBJ2-5, with TRBD2 matching over 7 bases. CDR1 and CDR2 (germline): MGHRA, YSYEKL. The CDR3 is made up of 15 amino acids. The junction had 8 bases not matched to a gene; V was cut back by 4 bases and J by 3 bases.